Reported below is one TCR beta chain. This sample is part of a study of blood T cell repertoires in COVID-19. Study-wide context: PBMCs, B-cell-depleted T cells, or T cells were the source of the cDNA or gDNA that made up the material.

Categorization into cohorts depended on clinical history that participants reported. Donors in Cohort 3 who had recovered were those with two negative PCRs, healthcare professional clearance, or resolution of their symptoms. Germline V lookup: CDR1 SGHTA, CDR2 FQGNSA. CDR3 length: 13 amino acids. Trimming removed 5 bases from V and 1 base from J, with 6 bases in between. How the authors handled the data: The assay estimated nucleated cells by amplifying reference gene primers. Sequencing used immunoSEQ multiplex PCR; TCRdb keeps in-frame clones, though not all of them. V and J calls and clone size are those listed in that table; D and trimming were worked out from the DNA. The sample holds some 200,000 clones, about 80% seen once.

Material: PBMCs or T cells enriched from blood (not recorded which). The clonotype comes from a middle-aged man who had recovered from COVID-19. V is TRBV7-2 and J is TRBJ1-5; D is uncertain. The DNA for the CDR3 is TGTGCCAGCAGCCAGTACAGCAATCAGCCCCAGCATTTT. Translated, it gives CASSQYSNQPQHF.